Below, 24 T cell receptor beta chains from the same sample are listed, as sequenced in a study of T cells in tuberculosis. Cells were sorted from thawed PBMC rested overnight and stained with GMM-loaded CD1B tetramer, viability dye and anti-CD3. C32 glucose monomycolate from Rhodococcus equi was loaded onto the CD1B tetramers. The repertoire was sequenced with immunoSEQ multiplex PCR; TCRdb's copy has only in-frame clones and lacks some. This repertoire shows 55,000 to 60,000 clones, approximately 88% found once; its top ten account for roughly a fifth. The sample taken for sequencing was CD1b-GMM tetramer-negative cells sorted from PBMCs. These receptors were collected from an adult woman with latent tuberculosis.

This chain's CDR3 is CASSSLGLAVQETQYF. Written as DNA, the CDR3 is TGTGCCAGCAGCTCCCTGGGACTAGCAGTCCAAGAGACCCAGTACTTC. This chain uses TRBV7-2 with TRBJ2-5, with 9 bases fitting TRBD2. With V trimmed by 4 bases and J by 1 base, 7 bases remained unmatched. The CDR3 is 16 residues long. CDR1 SGHTA and CDR2 FQGNSA come from the germline V gene. The variable domain in full, with the rest retrieved from reference TRBV7-2 and TRBJ2-5, is GAGVSQSPSNKVTEKGKDVELRCDPISGHTALYWYRQSLGQGLEFLIYFQGNSAPDKSGLPSDRFSAERTGGSVSTLTIQRTQQEDSAVYLCASSSLGLAVQETQYFGPGTRLLVL.

The chain links TRBV5-1 to TRBJ1-5, with TRBD1 identical over 12 bases. V trimming: 4 bases; J trimming: 6 bases; junction bases outside the gene matches: 5. This CDR3 comprises 15 residues. Germline loops: CDR1 SGHRS, CDR2 YFSETQ. CDR3 loop: CASSPGQGAIQPQHF. Here the CDR3 DNA reads TGCGCCAGCAGCCCGGGACAGGGGGCTATTCAGCCCCAGCATTTT.

The chain is built from TRBV5-8 and TRBJ1-2; no reliable D call. Germline loops: CDR1 SGHTS, CDR2 YDEGEE. Trimming took 6 bases from V and 0 from J, leaving 9 bases between them. The CDR3 is made up of 13 amino acids. The CDR3 DNA reads TGTGCCAGCACCCCCCTTGCTAACTATGGCTACACCTTC. Translating it yields CASTPLANYGYTF.

This chain links TRBV21-1 with TRBJ1-3; the table's D call of TRBD1 was not tested on the DNA. TRBV21-1 has pseudogene status. This CDR3 has 16 amino acids. The CDR3 here is CASSKRGPLPGNTIYF. CDR3 in DNA: TGTGCCAGCAGCAAGAGGGGGCCCCTACCTGGAAACACCATATATTTT.

The V and J genes are TRBV28 and TRBJ2-2; 12 nucleotides line up with TRBD2. The trim removed 10 bases at V and 7 bases at J, leaving 7 bases unmatched. Germline V CDR1 and CDR2: MDHEN, SYDVKM. The CDR3 has 14 residues. CDR3 sequence (DNA): TGTGCCACACCGGGACTAGCGGGCAGCGGGGAGCTGTTTTTT. It codes for CATPGLAGSGELFF.

The rearrangement joins TRBV9 to TRBJ2-7; D remains unclear. Germline values: CDR1 SGDLS, CDR2 YYNGEE. V shed 0 bases and J shed 7 bases, with 11 bases lying between them. The CDR3 spans 13 residues. For the CDR3, the DNA is TGTGCCAGCAGCGTAGGGCAGTATTATGAGCAGTACTTC. It is translated as CASSVGQYYEQYF.

This clone was counted a single time. This chain uses TRBV19 with TRBJ1-6; D uncertain. The CDR3 extends over 17 amino acids. Trimming removed 0 bases at V and 8 bases at J, with 17 bases between. Germline-derived CDR1 and CDR2 are LNHDA and SQIVND (reference sequence). The chain's CDR3 is CASSIEGVPTSYSPLHF. CDR3 sequence (DNA): TGTGCCAGTAGTATAGAAGGAGTCCCGACTTCATATTCACCCCTCCACTTT.

The J gene is TRBJ1-4, the V gene TRBV9; 8 bases fit TRBD1. The CDR3 totals 17 residues. Germline V gene lookup returns CDR1 SGDLS and CDR2 YYNGEE. J gave up 7 bases and V 4 bases, and 15 bases lay outside the gene matches. CDR3 bases: TGTGCCAGCAGCACTATAGGGGAACAGGGGGTAGGTGAAAAACTGTTTTTT. Its protein product is CASSTIGEQGVGEKLFF.

The chain couples TRBV14 to TRBJ2-1; 12 bases agree with TRBD2. The V gene's germline CDR1 is SGHDN and CDR2 FVKESK. The CDR3 is 16 residues long. Trimming took 3 bases from V and 6 from J; bases not matched to a gene: 6. CDR3 protein: CASSHRLAGALNEQFF. In DNA, the CDR3 is TGTGCCAGCAGCCACCGACTAGCGGGGGCCCTCAATGAGCAGTTCTTC.

This clone was seen repeatedly, ten times or more. The V and J genes are TRBV28 and TRBJ1-4; 7 bases are shared with TRBD1. Unmatched junction bases numbered 10, after V lost 5 bases and J lost 13 bases. The CDR3 is made up of 13 amino acids. CDR1 and CDR2 (germline): MDHEN, SYDVKM. Written as DNA, the CDR3 is TGTGCCAGCAGTGCAACCGGGACAGTTAGACTGTTTTTT. Amino acid sequence: CASSATGTVRLFF.

This sequence joins TRBV27 and TRBJ1-5; TRBD1 might be the D (6 bases). From germline, CDR1 is MNHEY and CDR2 SMNVEV (reference sequence). V lost 5 bases and J lost 2, with 10 bases in between. This CDR3 has 14 amino acids. This CDR3 reads CASSHRVGNQPQHF. The CDR3, as DNA: TGTGCCAGCAGTCACAGGGTGGGCAATCAGCCCCAGCATTTT.

The chain carries TRBV7-2 and TRBJ2-7, with 11 bases fitting TRBD2. This CDR3 comprises 15 residues. The V gene end was trimmed by 4 bases and the J gene end by 4 bases; junction bases not matched to a gene: 6. Germline CDR1 reads SGHTA; CDR2 reads FQGNSA. The CDR3 nucleotides are TGTGCCAGCAGCTCAATTAGCGGGGGGGCTTACGAGCAGTACTTC. This sequence encodes CASSSISGGAYEQYF.

This rearrangement joins TRBV7-9 to TRBJ2-1, with 8 nucleotides matching TRBD2. The CDR3 sequence is 18 residues long. The ends lost 1 base at V and 7 bases at J; junction bases unmatched: 15. The germline gives CDR1 SEHNR, CDR2 FQNEAQ (reference sequence). CDR3 nucleotides: TGTGCCAGCAGCTTAGGGGTGGCCGGGACTAGGGTTCCGAATGAGCAGTTCTTC. It encodes CASSLGVAGTRVPNEQFF.

This clone appeared once. The rearrangement links TRBV28 to TRBJ1-3; D is perhaps TRBD1 (6 bases). Germline V gene sequence: CDR1 MDHEN, CDR2 SYDVKM. CDR3 length: 15 amino acids. The germline V and J ends were trimmed by 10 bases and 0 bases, with 16 bases remaining between them. The chain's CDR3 is CATGEQGSSGNTIYF. As DNA, the CDR3 is TGTGCCACCGGGGAACAGGGAAGCTCTGGAAACACCATATATTTT.

The chain is built from TRBV30 and TRBJ1-1; possibly TRBD1 for D (5 bases). The germline CDR1 and CDR2 sequences are GTSNPN and SVGIG (reference sequence). V was clipped by 1 base and J by 8 bases, with 14 bases between them. There are 13 residues in the CDR3. The chain's CDR3 is CAWSAGFEREAFF. CDR3 bases: TGTGCCTGGAGTGCAGGGTTTGAACGAGAAGCTTTCTTT. The full variable domain, in which reference TRBV30 and TRBJ1-1 provide the parts outside the CDR3, is SQTIHQWPATLVQPVGSPLSLECTVEGTSNPNLYWYRQAAGRGLQLLFYSVGIGQISSEVPQNLSASRPQDRQFILSSKKLLLSDSGFYLCAWSAGFEREAFFGQGTRLTVV.

This chain connects TRBV5-4 to TRBJ1-1, with 8 nucleotides matching TRBD1. From germline, CDR1 is SGHNT and CDR2 YYREEE (reference sequence). The CDR3 has 16 amino acids. The ends lost 1 base at V and 1 base at J; junction bases unmatched: 6. CDR3 amino acids: CASSLSPGQANTEAFF. The CDR3 nucleotides read TGTGCCAGCAGCTTGTCTCCGGGACAGGCGAACACTGAAGCTTTCTTT.

This clone appeared once. V gene TRBV27 combines with J gene TRBJ2-7, with D perhaps matching TRBD2 (5 bases). The CDR3 has 15 amino acids. V lost 5 bases, J lost 6 bases, and 20 bases lay in between. Germline assignment: CDR1 MNHEY and CDR2 SMNVEV (reference sequence). This chain's CDR3 is CASSPTGIPLLEQYF. The CDR3 DNA sequence: TGTGCCAGCAGTCCCACCGGGATTCCGCTCCTCGAGCAGTACTTC.

The chain carries TRBV10-3 and TRBJ1-2; D possibly corresponds to TRBD1 (5 bases). Trimming shortened V by 0 bases and J by 0 bases, and 14 bases separated the two germline ends. This CDR3 is built from 17 residues. Germline V lookup: CDR1 ENHRY, CDR2 SYGVKD. The CDR3 loop is CAISESRNWTPNYGYTF. The CDR3 DNA reads as TGTGCCATCAGTGAGTCTCGAAATTGGACACCTAACTATGGCTACACCTTC.

This chain connects TRBV5-1 to TRBJ2-7, with D possibly being TRBD2 (5 bases). Trimming removed 3 bases from V and 4 bases from J, with 14 bases in between. The length of the CDR3 is 14 residues. Germline V gives CDR1 SGHRS, CDR2 YFSETQ. In DNA, the CDR3 is TGCGCCAGCAGCTACTCCGGGATTGCTTACGAGCAGTACTTC. Its translation is CASSYSGIAYEQYF.

The rearrangement links TRBV6-5 to TRBJ1-1; 7 nucleotides line up with TRBD1. Germline values: CDR1 MNHEY, CDR2 SVGAGI. CDR3 size: 13 residues. J lost 7 bases, V lost 5 bases, and 7 bases had no gene match. The CDR3 reads CASSRPTGNEAFF. The CDR3 coding sequence is TGTGCCAGCAGTCGCCCGACAGGGAATGAAGCTTTCTTT.

The V gene is TRBV4-3, the J gene TRBJ2-1, with 12 bases identical to TRBD2. The V gene end was trimmed by 0 bases and the J gene end by 10 bases; junction bases not matched to a gene: 10. The germline V gene encodes CDR1 LGHNA and CDR2 YSLEER. CDR3 size: 17 residues. CDR3 DNA sequence: TGCGCCAGCAGCCAAGATCCAACTAGCGGGGGGTTTGACGAGCAGTTCTTC. Encoded protein: CASSQDPTSGGFDEQFF.

This clone was observed a handful of times. This chain connects TRBV7-8 to TRBJ2-7, with 9 bases fitting TRBD1. The germline V gene has CDR1 SGHVS and CDR2 FQNEAQ. V shed 10 bases, J shed 4 bases, and the junction held 5 bases outside the gene matches. The CDR3 runs 12 residues. Here the CDR3 reads CAIQGQGYEQYF. CDR3 bases: TGTGCCATCCAAGGACAGGGGTACGAGCAGTACTTC.

This clone was recorded only once. The junction departs from germline at one end; a sequencing error may be responsible. The V call is TRBV7-7, the J call TRBJ2-3; 8 bases match TRBD1. The V gene's germline CDR1 is SSHAT and CDR2 FNYEAQ (reference sequence). The CDR3 consists of 13 residues. This CDR3 is CASSRTGRDTQYF. For the CDR3, the DNA is TGTGCTAGCAGCCGGACAGGGCGTGATACGCAGTATTTT. Full variable domain (remainder filled in from reference TRBV7-7 and TRBJ2-3): GAGVSQSPRYKVTKRGQDVTLRCDPISSHATLYWYQQALGQGPEFLTYFNYEAQPDKSGLPSDRFSAERPEGSISTLTIQRTEQRDSAMYRCASSRTGRDTQYFGPGTRLTVL.

The chain couples TRBV18 to TRBJ2-2, with a weak D call TRBD1 (6 bases). Trimming pared 0 bases from V and 2 bases from J, leaving 10 bases between. The CDR3 covers 16 residues. Germline V lookup: CDR1 KGHSH, CDR2 LQKENI. The CDR3 here is CASSPPTGDNTGELFF. The CDR3 DNA reads as TGTGCCAGCTCACCACCGACAGGAGATAACACCGGGGAGCTGTTTTTT.